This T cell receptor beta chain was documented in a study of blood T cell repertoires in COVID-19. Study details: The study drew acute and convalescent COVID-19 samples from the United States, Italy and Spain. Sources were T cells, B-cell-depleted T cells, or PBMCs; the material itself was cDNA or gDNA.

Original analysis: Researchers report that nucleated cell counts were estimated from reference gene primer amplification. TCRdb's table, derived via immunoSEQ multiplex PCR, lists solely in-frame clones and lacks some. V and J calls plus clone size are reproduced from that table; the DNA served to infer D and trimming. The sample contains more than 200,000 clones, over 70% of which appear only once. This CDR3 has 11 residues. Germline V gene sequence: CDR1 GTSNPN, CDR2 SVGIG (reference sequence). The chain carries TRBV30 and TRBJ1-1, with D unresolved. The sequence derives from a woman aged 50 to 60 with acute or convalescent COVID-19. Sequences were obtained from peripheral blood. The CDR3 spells CLSGRDTEAFF. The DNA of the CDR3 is TGTTTGTCTGGGCGGGACACTGAAGCTTTCTTT.